The next 25 T cell receptor beta chains were all read from a single sample in a study of T cell responses to AZD1222 COVID-19 vaccine. Profiling relied on immunoSEQ multiplex PCR, and the TCRdb table lists in-frame clones only, not all of them. The data contain some 110,000 clones, about 89% of them singletons. The specimen comprised peripheral blood, sampled 28 days after the second AZD1222 dose. These receptors were obtained from an adult who received the AZD1222 COVID-19 vaccine.

This chain links TRBV2 with TRBJ2-7, with D possibly being TRBD1 (7 bases). Germline assignment: CDR1 SNHLY and CDR2 FYNNEI. The CDR3 spans 12 residues. Trimming took 2 bases from V and 6 from J, leaving 8 bases between them. The CDR3 DNA reads as TGTGCCAGCAGTGAACAGGGGGGCGAGCAGTACTTC. This encodes CASSEQGGEQYF. Drawing the rest from reference TRBV2 and TRBJ2-7, the complete variable domain is EPEVTQTPSHQVTQMGQEVILRCVPISNHLYFYWYRQILGQKVEFLVSFYNNEISEKSEIFDDQFSVERPDGSNFTLKIRSTKLEDSAMYFCASSEQGGEQYFGPGTRLTVT.

CDR3 nucleotides: TGTGCCAGCACCGAAGGGTTCACGGGCACTGAAGCTTTCTTT. As protein: CASTEGFTGTEAFF. The chain combines TRBV6-6 with TRBJ1-1; D ambiguous. The CDR3 has 14 residues. V dropped 7 bases and J dropped 4 bases, with 16 bases sitting between them. Per the germline V gene, CDR1 is MNHNY and CDR2 is SVGAGI (reference sequence).

This sequence joins TRBV5-6 and TRBJ2-7; a weak D match, TRBD2 (6 bases). V lost 0 bases to trimming and J lost 4 bases, with 14 bases between them. CDR1 is SGHDT, CDR2 YYEEEE, per germline. The CDR3 loop spans 15 amino acids. The CDR3: CASSLGPGEVYEQYF. The DNA of the CDR3 is TGTGCCAGCAGCTTGGGCCCGGGGGAGGTATACGAGCAGTACTTC.

This clone is termed medium-sized. This chain uses TRBV30 with TRBJ1-5; D ambiguous. Germline assignment: CDR1 GTSNPN and CDR2 SVGIG (reference sequence). Trimming took off 4 bases at V and 0 bases at J, with 7 bases between the two ends. CDR3 size: 13 residues. The CDR3 is CAWNADSNQPQHF. The CDR3 DNA sequence: TGTGCCTGGAACGCAGATAGCAATCAGCCCCAGCATTTT.

The chain combines TRBV6-1 with TRBJ1-3; D not resolved. The V end lost 0 bases, the J end lost 4 bases, and 10 bases lay between the germline ends. This CDR3 contains 15 residues. Per germline, CDR1 MNHNS and CDR2 SASEGT. As DNA, the CDR3 is TGTGCCAGCAGTGAAGCAGGTGTTTTCGGAAACACCATATATTTT. This encodes CASSEAGVFGNTIYF.

This sequence joins TRBV12-5 and TRBJ2-3, with D perhaps matching TRBD2 (6 bases). CDR1 is LGHNT and CDR2 is FRNRAP in the germline V gene. The CDR3 runs 16 residues. V shed 1 base and J shed 2 bases, with 13 bases lying between them. CDR3 sequence reads: CASGLGLVEITDTQYF. The CDR3 DNA follows: TGTGCTAGTGGTTTGGGACTAGTAGAAATCACAGATACGCAGTATTTT.

The chain has TRBV18 and TRBJ1-5; no firm D call. The CDR3 covers 17 residues. Between the trimmed V and J ends, which lost 3 bases and 2 bases, there was a span of 17 bases. Looked up from germline, CDR1 is KGHSH and CDR2 is LQKENI. DNA for the CDR3: TGTGCCAGCTCACCCACAGCTGGATCCCCCGGCAATCAGCCCCAGCATTTT. Protein product: CASSPTAGSPGNQPQHF. The full variable domain, completed using reference TRBV18 and TRBJ1-5, is NAGVMQNPRHLVRRRGQEARLRCSPMKGHSHVYWYRQLPEEGLKFMVYLQKENIIDESGMPKERFSAEFPKEGPSILRIQQVVRGDSAAYFCASSPTAGSPGNQPQHFGDGTRLSIL.

V gene TRBV19 combines with J gene TRBJ1-1, with 7 bases identical to TRBD1. The length of the CDR3 is 17 residues. Per the germline V gene, CDR1 is LNHDA and CDR2 is SQIVND (reference sequence). V gave up 3 bases and J gave up 4 bases; unmatched junction bases: 14. The CDR3 loop reads CASSIIPTGDLSTEAFF. The CDR3 region has the DNA TGTGCCAGTAGTATTATCCCTACAGGGGATCTAAGCACTGAAGCTTTCTTT.

The rearrangement links TRBV7-9 to TRBJ2-1; D uncertain. Germline lookup yields CDR1 SEHNR and CDR2 FQNEAQ (reference sequence). This CDR3 is built from 15 residues. Trimming shortened V by 3 bases and J by 4 bases, and 13 bases separated the two germline ends. CDR3 in DNA: TGTGCCAGCAGCTTCTCAGAATTGGCTTACAATGAGCAGTTCTTC. Translated, it gives CASSFSELAYNEQFF.

In its sample, this clone was seen once. The V and J genes are TRBV7-3 and TRBJ2-5, with TRBD2 matching over 13 bases. The germline gives CDR1 SGHTA, CDR2 FQGTGA. The CDR3 consists of 15 residues. The trim removed 5 bases at V and 5 bases at J, leaving 5 bases unmatched. This CDR3 is CASSPLAGGYETQYF. CDR3 DNA sequence: TGTGCCAGCAGCCCACTAGCGGGGGGGTATGAGACCCAGTACTTC.

The chain recombines TRBV7-8 with TRBJ1-5; 8 positions agree with TRBD1. The CDR3 loop spans 16 amino acids. Trimming removed 6 bases from V and 0 bases from J; junction bases left unmatched: 7. Germline lookup yields CDR1 SGHVS and CDR2 FQNEAQ. CDR3 loop: CASSPGTGLSNQPQHF. CDR3 DNA sequence: TGTGCCAGCAGTCCCGGGACAGGACTTAGCAATCAGCCCCAGCATTTT.

Only one count was recorded for this clone. The chain couples TRBV11-3 to TRBJ2-1; D gene ambiguous. V was shortened by 5 bases and J by 6 bases, with 5 bases between the two germline ends. Germline assignment: CDR1 SGHNT and CDR2 YENEEA. CDR3 length equals 11 residues. The CDR3 bases are TGTGCCAGCAGCCCTGCCAATGAGCAGTTCTTC. It translates to CASSPANEQFF.

This sequence joins TRBV27 and TRBJ1-5, with a weak D call TRBD1 (6 bases). The CDR3 has 13 residues. V was trimmed by 6 bases and J by 7 bases, leaving 13 bases between them. CDR1 and CDR2 from the germline V gene are MNHEY and SMNVEV (reference sequence). The CDR3 reads CASSLRRGQPQHF. CDR3 coding DNA: TGTGCCAGCAGCCTACGGAGGGGGCAGCCCCAGCATTTT.

This sequence joins TRBV12-3 or TRBV12-4 and TRBJ1-5, with a tentative D call TRBD1 (5 bases). Between the trimmed V and J ends, which lost 7 bases and 6 bases, there was a span of 13 bases. The CDR3 extends over 13 amino acids. DNA of the CDR3: TGTGCCAGCAAGGACAAGAACGGTCAGCCCCAGCATTTT. It encodes CASKDKNGQPQHF.

V is TRBV27 and J is TRBJ1-2; perhaps TRBD1 as D (5 bases). Germline CDR1 MNHEY, CDR2 SMNVEV (reference sequence). Trimming stripped 6 bases from V and 8 bases from J, with 19 bases between. The CDR3 is made up of 14 amino acids. The CDR3 DNA sequence: TGTGCCAGCAGCCCTGCGGGGCGGTCTGGCGGCTACACCTTC. Amino acids: CASSPAGRSGGYTF.

The chain is built from TRBV19 and TRBJ1-6, with 7 positions matching TRBD1. CDR1 is LNHDA and CDR2 is SQIVND in the germline V gene (reference sequence). V gave up 10 bases and J gave up 4 bases; unmatched junction bases: 10. The CDR3 runs 15 residues. CDR3 DNA sequence: TGTGCCACCAAAGGGACGGGACAGTATAATTCACCCCTCCACTTT. Translating gives CATKGTGQYNSPLHF. Based on the CDR3 plus reference TRBV19 and TRBJ1-6, the full variable domain is DGGITQSPKYLFRKEGQNVTLSCEQNLNHDAMYWYRQDPGQGLRLIYYSQIVNDFQKGDIAEGYSVSREKKESFPLTVTSAQKNPTAFYLCATKGTGQYNSPLHFGNGTRLTVT.

The rearrangement links TRBV10-2 to TRBJ1-2, with D tentatively TRBD1 (5 bases). Germline V CDR1 and CDR2: WSHSY, SAAADI. The CDR3 length is 13 residues. The V gene lost 3 bases and the J gene lost 4 bases, with 9 bases spanning the gap. CDR3 nucleotide sequence: TGCGCCAGCAGTGATGTGCAGGGCTATGGCTACACCTTC. Encoded protein: CASSDVQGYGYTF.

This clone was picked up one time. The chain uses TRBV21-1 and TRBJ1-6; the table assigns TRBD1, which was not confirmed against the DNA. TRBV21-1 is assigned pseudogene status. The CDR3 has 17 amino acids. The CDR3 DNA follows: TGTGCCAGCAGCAAAACGGACAGCCAAATCTATAATTCACCCCTCCACTTT. As protein: CASSKTDSQIYNSPLHF.

Here the CDR3 reads CASTWTGPNYGYTF. As DNA, the CDR3 is TGTGCCAGTACCTGGACAGGCCCAAACTATGGCTACACCTTC. The V gene is TRBV19, the J gene TRBJ1-2; 7 bases are shared with TRBD1. The CDR3 is made up of 14 amino acids. With V trimmed by 7 bases and J by 2 bases, 7 bases remained unmatched. Looked up from germline, CDR1 is LNHDA and CDR2 is SQIVND (reference sequence).

This chain joins TRBV11-2 and TRBJ1-6, with D perhaps TRBD1 (5 bases). The germline V gene encodes CDR1 SGHAT and CDR2 FQNNGV. V was cut by 4 bases and J by 9 bases, with 10 bases left in between. This CDR3 region has 13 residues. In nucleotides, the CDR3 is TGTGCCAGCAGCTCCGGGACGGTTTCACCCCTCCACTTT. Its protein is CASSSGTVSPLHF.

This chain connects TRBV7-8 to TRBJ1-5; D is possibly TRBD1 (6 bases). This CDR3 spans 17 amino acids. The V and J ends lost 3 bases and 5 bases respectively, with 20 bases between them. Looked up from germline, CDR1 is SGHVS and CDR2 is FQNEAQ. DNA for the CDR3: TGTGCCAGCAGCTTGGGACACGGGGGTCTGTTTGATCAGCCCCAGCATTTT. Protein sequence: CASSLGHGGLFDQPQHF.

CDR3 in DNA: TGTGCCAGCAGTTTGGAACCCACCGGGGAGCTGTTTTTT. This encodes CASSLEPTGELFF. The chain joins TRBV12-3 or TRBV12-4 to TRBJ2-2; D is unclear. The CDR3 runs to 13 residues. V lost 3 bases and J 4 bases, leaving 6 bases between the germline ends.

The chain is built from TRBV24-1 and TRBJ2-5; 8 bases fit TRBD1. V dropped 3 bases and J dropped 1; count of bases not matched to a gene: 3. This CDR3 has 15 residues. Germline V gene data show CDR1 as KGHDR and CDR2 as SFDVKD. CDR3 coding DNA: TGTGCCACCAGTGATATAGGACAGGGCCAAGAGACCCAGTACTTC. Translation: CATSDIGQGQETQYF.

The DNA of the CDR3 is TGTGCCAGCAGCTTCCGGGACAGCTACGAGCAGTACTTC. This sequence encodes CASSFRDSYEQYF. The chain joins TRBV7-9 to TRBJ2-7; 7 bases line up with TRBD1. With V trimmed by 3 bases and J by 3 bases, 2 bases remained unmatched. This CDR3 region has 13 residues. Germline V gene data show CDR1 as SEHNR and CDR2 as FQNEAQ (reference sequence).

CDR3 in DNA: TGTGCCAGCAGTTATTTTAGTCAAGGAGGGGGTGAGCAGTTCTTC. It codes for CASSYFSQGGGEQFF. The V call is TRBV27, the J call TRBJ2-1; either TRBD1 or TRBD2 may fit D (6 bases each). CDR3 size: 15 residues. Germline V lookup: CDR1 MNHEY, CDR2 SMNVEV (reference sequence). With 4 bases removed from V and 9 bases from J, the gap between germline ends came to 19 bases.